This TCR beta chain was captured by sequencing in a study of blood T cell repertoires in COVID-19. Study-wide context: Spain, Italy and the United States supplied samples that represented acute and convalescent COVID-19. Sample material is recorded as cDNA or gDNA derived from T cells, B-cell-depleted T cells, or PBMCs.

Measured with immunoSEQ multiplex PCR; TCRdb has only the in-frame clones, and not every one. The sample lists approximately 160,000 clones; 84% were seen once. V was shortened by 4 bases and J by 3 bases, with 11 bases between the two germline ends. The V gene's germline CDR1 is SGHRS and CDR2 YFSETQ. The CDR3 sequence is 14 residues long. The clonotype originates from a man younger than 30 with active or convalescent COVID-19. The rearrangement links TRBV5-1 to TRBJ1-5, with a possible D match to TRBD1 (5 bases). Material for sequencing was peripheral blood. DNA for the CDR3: TGCGCCAGCAGCCTCGACAGTCCCAATCAGCCCCAGCATTTT. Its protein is CASSLDSPNQPQHF.